Detailed here is one T cell receptor (beta chain). Its antigen is as yet unknown. The sample comes from a study of regulatory T cells in long-lasting Graves disease. The time point here: persistent/refractory GD, antithyroid drugs over 5 years with positive TRAb. With RNA extracted from PBMCs as input, the TCR library was made. J lost 7 bases, V lost 5 bases, and 5 bases had no gene match. CDR3 length: 14 residues. Study results and caveats: Those with persistent disease had in common more public clonotypes (about 3,000) than new patients (approximately 970). Preferential use of TRBV28, TRBJ1-2 and TRBJ2-5 was seen in persistent disease.

Construction of the TCR beta libraries employed iRepertoire HTBI primers in conjunction with Arm-PCR of CDR3 regions. TCRdb re-derived calls from the multiplex PCR reads in MiXCR, one entry per CDR3 protein. The table has 500,000 to 800,000 distinct CDR3 sequences, around 32% seen once. The clonotype originates from a female donor with Graves disease. Sequenced material: peripheral blood mononuclear cells (PBMCs), taken when the disease was refractory, from a patient treated with antithyroid drugs. V is TRBV12-3 or TRBV12-4 and J is TRBJ1-6; TRBD1 aligns across 7 bases. The CDR3 sequence is CASSRTGPNSPLHF. In DNA form, the CDR3 reads TGTGCCAGCAGTCGGACAGGACCGAATTCACCCCTCCACTTT.